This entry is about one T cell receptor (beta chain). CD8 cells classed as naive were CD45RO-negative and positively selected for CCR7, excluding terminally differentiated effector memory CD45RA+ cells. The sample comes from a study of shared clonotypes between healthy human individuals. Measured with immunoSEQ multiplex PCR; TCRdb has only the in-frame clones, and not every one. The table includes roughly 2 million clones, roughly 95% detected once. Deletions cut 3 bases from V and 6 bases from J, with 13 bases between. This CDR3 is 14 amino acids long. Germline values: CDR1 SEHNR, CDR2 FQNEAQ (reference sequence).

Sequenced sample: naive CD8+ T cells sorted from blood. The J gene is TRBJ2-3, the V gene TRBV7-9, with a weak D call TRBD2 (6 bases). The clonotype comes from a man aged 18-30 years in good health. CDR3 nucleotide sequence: TGTGCCAGCAGCTTCCTACAGGAGGGGGATACGCAGTATTTT. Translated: CASSFLQEGDTQYF.